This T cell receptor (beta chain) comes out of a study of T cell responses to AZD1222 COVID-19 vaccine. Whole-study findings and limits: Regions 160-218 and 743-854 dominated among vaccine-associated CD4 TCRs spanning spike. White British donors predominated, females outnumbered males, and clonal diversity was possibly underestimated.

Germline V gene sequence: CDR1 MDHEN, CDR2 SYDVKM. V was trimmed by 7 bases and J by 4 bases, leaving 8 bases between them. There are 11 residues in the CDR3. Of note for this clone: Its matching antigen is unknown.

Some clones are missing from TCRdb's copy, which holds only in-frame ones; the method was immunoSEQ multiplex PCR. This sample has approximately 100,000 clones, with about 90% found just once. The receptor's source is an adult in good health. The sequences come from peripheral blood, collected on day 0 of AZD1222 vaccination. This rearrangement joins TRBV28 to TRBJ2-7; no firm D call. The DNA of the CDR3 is TGTGCCAGCATGACCCGATACGAGCAGTACTTC. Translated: CASMTRYEQYF.